Below are 2 T cell receptor beta chains sequenced from a single sample in a study of CD8+CD57+ T cells in acquired aplastic anemia (dated by TCRdb to 2017 to 2018). For sequencing, an Illumina HiSeq 2000 was employed. Profiling of TCR beta VDJ combinations and CDR3 sequences used genomic DNA as the template. TCRdb's own reprocessing of the public reads used fastp at Q25 and MiXCR and kept productive beta chains. CDR3 protein sequences are deduplicated, and each keeps its most common genes and DNA. Counted in this sample were a few hundred thousand distinct CDR3 sequences; roughly 82% of them appeared once. The top ten clonotypes cover 40% to 55% of the sample. The patients picked for sequencing were ones in whom flow cytometry had shown an expansion of CD8+CD57+ cells. Sequencing was performed on sorted CD4+, CD8+, or CD8+CD57+ T cells (not recorded which) from PBMCs. These receptors originate from a human donor with aplastic anemia.

This clonotype showed up many times. The V and J genes are TRBV13 and TRBJ1-1; TRBD1 is a possible D gene (6 bases). The germline V gene encodes CDR1 PRHDT and CDR2 FYEKMQ (reference sequence). V dropped 5 bases and J dropped 3 bases, with 16 bases sitting between them. This CDR3 region has 15 residues. CDR3 loop: CASSPPGGSHTEAFF. The CDR3 DNA is TGTGCCAGCAGCCCCCCTGGGGGCTCGCACACTGAAGCTTTCTTT.

V is TRBV5-1 and J is TRBJ2-3; 10 bases line up with TRBD1. Trimming took 4 bases from V and 6 from J; bases not matched to a gene: 8. The CDR3 consists of 15 residues. Germline V CDR1 and CDR2: SGHRS, YFSETQ. The CDR3 DNA reads as TGCGCCAGCAGCCCGGGACAGGGGCTCTGGGATACGCAGTATTTT. Translation: CASSPGQGLWDTQYF.